Included here is one T cell receptor (beta chain) sequence, with context. Patients from Seattle were sampled longitudinally, starting during active infection. As originally analysed: The assay estimated nucleated cells by amplifying reference gene primers. The data were produced by immunoSEQ multiplex PCR, yet TCRdb's version contains in-frame clones alone and is incomplete. V, J and clone size reflect that table, while D and trimming were determined from the DNA. This sample has roughly 310,000 clones, with 75% to 90% found just once. This sample stems from a study of blood T cell repertoires in COVID-19. Whole-study context: Some COVID-19 samples were acute and others convalescent; all came from the United States, Italy and Spain. PBMCs, B-cell-depleted T cells, or T cells were the source of the cDNA or gDNA that made up the material.

Unmatched junction bases numbered 14, after V lost 0 bases and J lost 7 bases. Germline-derived CDR1 and CDR2 are ENHRY and SYGVKD. This CDR3 comprises 17 residues. The sequenced sample consisted of peripheral blood. The rearrangement uses TRBV10-3 and TRBJ2-7, with 8 bases aligning to TRBD1. The clonotype was recovered from a woman in her twenties or thirties with COVID-19, enrolled during active disease. This chain's CDR3 is CAISESGTGEGSEEQYF. The CDR3 bases are TGTGCCATCAGTGAGTCAGGGACAGGAGAGGGGAGTGAGGAGCAGTACTTC.